Below, 21 T cell receptor beta chains from the same sample are listed, as sequenced in a study of shared clonotypes between healthy human individuals. Profiled with immunoSEQ multiplex PCR; TCRdb holds only in-frame clones, not every one. Among a few million clones listed, approximately 94% were seen once. Sequences were obtained from naive CD4+ T cells sorted from blood. Indicated subset: CD45RA+ positively selected. Every receptor here comes from a man aged 18-30 years in good health.

V is TRBV29-1 and J is TRBJ2-7; D remains unclear. Germline CDR1 and CDR2: SQVTM and ANQGSEA. This CDR3 is 13 amino acids long. The V and J ends lost 4 bases and 4 bases respectively, with 14 bases between them. CDR3 coding DNA: TGCAGCGTTGCTATGGATCCATTTTACGAGCAGTACTTC. Translating gives CSVAMDPFYEQYF.

The chain joins TRBV5-1 to TRBJ2-7, with D uncertain. This CDR3 has 13 residues. CDR1 is SGHRS, CDR2 YFSETQ, per germline. Trimming removed 4 bases at V and 5 bases at J, with 13 bases between. This CDR3 is CASSGPGRHEQYF. As DNA, the CDR3 is TGCGCCAGCAGCGGACCCGGGCGACACGAGCAGTACTTC. Full variable domain (rest looked up from reference TRBV5-1 and TRBJ2-7): KAGVTQTPRYLIKTRGQQVTLSCSPISGHRSVSWYQQTPGQGLQFLFEYFSETQRNKGNFPGRFSGRQFSNSRSEMNVSTLELGDSALYLCASSGPGRHEQYFGPGTRLTVT.

J is TRBJ1-2 and V is TRBV5-6; TRBD1 might be the D (5 bases). V lost 1 base and J 4 bases, leaving 11 bases between the germline ends. Per germline, CDR1 SGHDT and CDR2 YYEEEE. This CDR3 is built from 14 residues. This CDR3 reads CASSLFGGVYGYTF. As DNA, the CDR3 is TGTGCCAGCAGCTTGTTTGGGGGGGTCTATGGCTACACCTTC.

This clone was seen just once. The chain combines TRBV9 with TRBJ2-5; 10 nucleotides line up with TRBD1. In germline, CDR1 is SGDLS, CDR2 YYNGEE. The CDR3 spans 16 residues. The ends lost 0 bases at V and 1 base at J; junction bases unmatched: 3. The CDR3 spells CASSVGGTGVQETQYF. The CDR3 bases are TGTGCCAGCAGCGTAGGGGGGACAGGGGTCCAAGAGACCCAGTACTTC.

The chain is built from TRBV28 and TRBJ2-7; 9 nucleotides align to TRBD1. The CDR3 is made up of 15 amino acids. Germline V CDR1 and CDR2: MDHEN, SYDVKM. V gave up 4 bases and J gave up 6 bases; unmatched junction bases: 10. The CDR3 sequence is CASSSYRDRVLEQYF. The CDR3 nucleotides read TGTGCCAGCAGTTCCTACCGGGACAGGGTTCTCGAGCAGTACTTC.

In its sample, this clone was seen once. The CDR3 sequence: CASSRADRGTYNEQFF. As DNA, the CDR3 is TGTGCCAGCAGCAGGGCGGACAGGGGAACTTACAATGAGCAGTTCTTC. This chain uses TRBV28 with TRBJ2-1; 9 bases match TRBD1. The CDR3 is made up of 16 amino acids. The germline V gene encodes CDR1 MDHEN and CDR2 SYDVKM. V trimming: 6 bases; J trimming: 4 bases; junction bases outside the gene matches: 10.

The gene calls are TRBV9 and TRBJ2-1; 9 positions match TRBD2. Germline trimming cut 9 bases from V and 5 bases from J; bases unmatched to any gene: 9. Germline values: CDR1 SGDLS, CDR2 YYNGEE. There are 14 residues in the CDR3. This CDR3 is CATARTSAHNEQFF. CDR3 nucleotides: TGTGCCACCGCAAGGACTAGCGCACACAATGAGCAGTTCTTC.

This clone appeared a single time. The gene calls are TRBV7-9 and TRBJ2-7; a possible D gene is TRBD2 (5 bases). Germline CDR1 SEHNR, CDR2 FQNEAQ (reference sequence). Trimming shortened V by 3 bases and J by 2 bases, and 8 bases separated the two germline ends. The CDR3 totals 13 residues. The CDR3 nucleotides are TGTGCCAGCAGCTTCGACGGGACCTACGAGCAGTACTTC. It is translated as CASSFDGTYEQYF.

This clone was seen just once. The CDR3 spells CASSPLGGGPMETQYF. Written as DNA, the CDR3 is TGCGCCAGCAGCCCACTTGGCGGCGGGCCGATGGAGACCCAGTACTTC. This chain connects TRBV5-1 to TRBJ2-5; perhaps TRBD2 as D (5 bases). Germline CDR1 and CDR2: SGHRS and YFSETQ. V shed 4 bases and J shed 5 bases, with 21 bases lying between them. This CDR3 region has 16 residues.

The chain employs TRBV30 and TRBJ1-6, with TRBD1 identical over 9 bases. The CDR3 length is 16 residues. Germline CDR1 reads GTSNPN; CDR2 reads SVGIG (reference sequence). V was pared by 0 bases and J by 6 bases, with 6 bases of the junction left unmatched. CDR3 DNA: TGTGCCTGGAGTGTCACCGGGACAGGGCCTAATTCACCCCTCCACTTT. Its translation is CAWSVTGTGPNSPLHF.

The V gene is TRBV19, the J gene TRBJ2-2; possible D gene TRBD1, 6 bases. This CDR3 has 14 amino acids. Trimming stripped 3 bases from V and 6 bases from J, with 11 bases between. CDR1 and CDR2 (germline): LNHDA, SQIVND (reference sequence). CDR3 nucleotides: TGTGCCAGTAGTATCCGGGACATCCCCGGGGAGCTGTTTTTT. It yields the protein CASSIRDIPGELFF.

The chain carries TRBV5-1 and TRBJ1-2, with D hard to call. In germline, CDR1 is SGHRS, CDR2 YFSETQ. V dropped 4 bases and J dropped 2 bases, with 9 bases sitting between them. The CDR3 totals 13 residues. The chain's CDR3 is CASSKDKNYGYTF. The CDR3 bases are TGCGCCAGCAGCAAAGACAAGAACTATGGCTACACCTTC. Based on the CDR3 plus reference TRBV5-1 and TRBJ1-2, the full variable domain is KAGVTQTPRYLIKTRGQQVTLSCSPISGHRSVSWYQQTPGQGLQFLFEYFSETQRNKGNFPGRFSGRQFSNSRSEMNVSTLELGDSALYLCASSKDKNYGYTFGSGTRLTVV.

The V and J genes are TRBV15 and TRBJ1-1; a possible D gene is TRBD1 (6 bases). Germline values: CDR1 LNHNV, CDR2 YYDKDF (reference sequence). The CDR3 runs 18 residues. V dropped 1 base and J dropped 1 base, with 19 bases sitting between them. The DNA for the CDR3 is TGTGCCACCAGCAGAGCCAAAGCCCTCCCGGGACAGAACACTGAAGCTTTCTTT. It translates to CATSRAKALPGQNTEAFF.

The rearrangement joins TRBV5-4 to TRBJ2-1, with 15 bases that match TRBD2. Germline trimming cut 3 bases from V and 0 bases from J; bases unmatched to any gene: 4. The CDR3 sequence is 18 residues long. Germline-derived CDR1 and CDR2 are SGHNT and YYREEE (reference sequence). CDR3 region: CASSSGLAGGSSYNEQFF. The CDR3 region has the DNA TGTGCCAGCAGCTCCGGACTAGCGGGGGGGAGCTCCTACAATGAGCAGTTCTTC.

This chain links TRBV25-1 with TRBJ1-4; D ambiguous. Trimming left V 6 bases short and J 0 bases short, with 8 bases between. The germline V gene encodes CDR1 MGHDK and CDR2 SYGVNS. The CDR3 spans 14 residues. CDR3 loop: CASRGFATNEKLFF. The CDR3 DNA reads as TGTGCCAGCAGGGGTTTTGCAACTAATGAAAAACTGTTTTTT.

The chain employs TRBV19 and TRBJ1-3; TRBD1 matches at 10 bases. The CDR3 has 15 amino acids. Germline V lookup: CDR1 LNHDA, CDR2 SQIVND (reference sequence). After removal of 3 bases from V and 2 bases from J, the junction contained 1 base not matched to a gene. For the CDR3, the DNA is TGTGCCAGTAGTATTGGGACAGGGGCTGGAAACACCATATATTTT. Encoded protein: CASSIGTGAGNTIYF.

A few counts support this clone. The V gene is TRBV2, the J gene TRBJ2-1; D not resolved. The germline V gene has CDR1 SNHLY and CDR2 FYNNEI. The CDR3 is made up of 15 amino acids. The germline V and J ends were trimmed by 7 bases and 0 bases, with 13 bases remaining between them. The CDR3 loop reads CASIPLLSSYNEQFF. CDR3 DNA sequence: TGTGCCAGCATCCCATTACTTAGCTCCTACAATGAGCAGTTCTTC. The full variable domain, in which reference TRBV2 and TRBJ2-1 provide the parts outside the CDR3, is EPEVTQTPSHQVTQMGQEVILRCVPISNHLYFYWYRQILGQKVEFLVSFYNNEISEKSEIFDDQFSVERPDGSNFTLKIRSTKLEDSAMYFCASIPLLSSYNEQFFGPGTRLTVL.

The gene calls are TRBV2 and TRBJ2-5, with TRBD2 matching over 10 bases. The CDR3 contains 14 residues. Germline CDR1 reads SNHLY; CDR2 reads FYNNEI. With 6 bases clipped from V and 2 bases from J, the junction kept 3 bases outside the gene matches. The CDR3 DNA follows: TGTGCCAGCAGGGAGCGGGAGGGACAAGAGACCCAGTACTTC. This translates into CASREREGQETQYF. The full variable domain, in which reference TRBV2 and TRBJ2-5 provide the parts outside the CDR3, is EPEVTQTPSHQVTQMGQEVILRCVPISNHLYFYWYRQILGQKVEFLVSFYNNEISEKSEIFDDQFSVERPDGSNFTLKIRSTKLEDSAMYFCASREREGQETQYFGPGTRLLVL.

V is TRBV6-1 and J is TRBJ2-4; 9 nucleotides align to TRBD1. CDR1 and CDR2 (germline): MNHNS, SASEGT. V was pared by 2 bases and J by 7 bases, with 12 bases of the junction left unmatched. There are 17 residues in the CDR3. CDR3 nucleotide sequence: TGTGCCAGCAGTGAATTAACCGGGACAGGGAAGGGGAACATTCAGTACTTC. Protein product: CASSELTGTGKGNIQYF.

J is TRBJ1-5 and V is TRBV5-6; D ambiguous. The CDR3 contains 14 residues. Trimming took 1 base from V and 1 from J, leaving 6 bases between them. CDR1 is SGHDT and CDR2 is YYEEEE in the germline V gene. In DNA form, the CDR3 reads TGTGCCAGCAGCTTGTCGGTCAGCAATCAGCCCCAGCATTTT. It encodes CASSLSVSNQPQHF.

The rearrangement uses TRBV7-9 and TRBJ1-5; 7 bases agree with TRBD1. This CDR3 region has 16 residues. V shed 5 bases and J 0 bases; nucleotides not matched to a gene: 7. Germline V gene data show CDR1 as SEHNR and CDR2 as FQNEAQ (reference sequence). Written as DNA, the CDR3 is TGTGCCAGCAGCAGGACCGGGACAGCTAGCAATCAGCCCCAGCATTTT. Translated, it gives CASSRTGTASNQPQHF.